The TCR beta chain described here comes from a study of shared clonotypes between healthy human individuals. Whole-study context: The donor group consisted of two women and a few men, aged 18 to 49.

Deep-level settings were used for running the assay. The assay was immunoSEQ multiplex PCR, and TCRdb's table has in-frame clones only and misses some. This table has 1.5 million to 2.5 million clones, around 96% appearing once. Trimming cost V 3 bases and J 5 bases, with 13 bases left between them. Germline V gives CDR1 MNHEY, CDR2 SMNVEV (reference sequence). CDR3 length: 14 amino acids. Concerning this clone itself: The target antigen is unknown.

Study findings and constraints: The four-donor shared clonotypes exceeded non-shared clonotypes in generation probability, with non-shared ones scoring lower.

Only CD45RO-negative cells positively selected for CCR7 counted as naive CD8 cells, so terminally differentiated effector memory CD45RA+ cells were excluded. Specimen: naive CD8+ T cells sorted from blood. The source of this sequence is a man aged 18-30 years in good health. The rearrangement joins TRBV27 to TRBJ1-2; D is unresolved. CDR3 sequence (DNA): TGTGCCAGCAGTTTTAAGCTGGGGTTATATGGCTACACCTTC. Translation gives CASSFKLGLYGYTF.